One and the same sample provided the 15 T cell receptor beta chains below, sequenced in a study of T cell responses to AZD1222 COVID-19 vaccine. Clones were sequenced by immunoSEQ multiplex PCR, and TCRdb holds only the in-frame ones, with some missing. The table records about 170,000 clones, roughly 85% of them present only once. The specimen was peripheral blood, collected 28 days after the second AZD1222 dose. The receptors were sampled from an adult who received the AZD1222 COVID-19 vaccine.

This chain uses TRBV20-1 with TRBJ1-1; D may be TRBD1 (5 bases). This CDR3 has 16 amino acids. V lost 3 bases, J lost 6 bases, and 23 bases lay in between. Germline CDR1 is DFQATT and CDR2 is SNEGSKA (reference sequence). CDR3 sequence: CSASTMGVRNWAEAFF. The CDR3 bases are TGCAGTGCTAGTACCATGGGGGTGAGGAACTGGGCTGAAGCTTTCTTT.

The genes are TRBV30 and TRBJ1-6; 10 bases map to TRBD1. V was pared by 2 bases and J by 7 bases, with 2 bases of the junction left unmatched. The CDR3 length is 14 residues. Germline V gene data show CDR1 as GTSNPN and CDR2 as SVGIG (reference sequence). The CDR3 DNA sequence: TGTGCCTGGAGTAGGGGACAGGGGAATTCACCCCTCCACTTT. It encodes CAWSRGQGNSPLHF.

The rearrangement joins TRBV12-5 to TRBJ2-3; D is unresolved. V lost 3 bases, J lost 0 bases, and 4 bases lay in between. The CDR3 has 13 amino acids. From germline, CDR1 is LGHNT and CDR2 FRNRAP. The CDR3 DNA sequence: TGTGCTAGTGGTTTTCTCAGCACAGATACGCAGTATTTT. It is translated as CASGFLSTDTQYF.

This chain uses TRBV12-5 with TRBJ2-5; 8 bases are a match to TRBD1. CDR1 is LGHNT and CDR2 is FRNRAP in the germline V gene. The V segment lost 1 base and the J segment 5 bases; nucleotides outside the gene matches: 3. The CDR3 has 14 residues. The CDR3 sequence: CASGLGTGSETQYF. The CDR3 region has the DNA TGTGCTAGTGGTTTGGGGACAGGGTCCGAGACCCAGTACTTC. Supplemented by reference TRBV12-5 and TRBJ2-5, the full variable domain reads DARVTQTPRHKVTEMGQEVTMRCQPILGHNTVFWYRQTMMQGLELLAYFRNRAPLDDSGMPKDRFSAEMPDATLATLKIQPSEPRDSAVYFCASGLGTGSETQYFGPGTRLLVL.

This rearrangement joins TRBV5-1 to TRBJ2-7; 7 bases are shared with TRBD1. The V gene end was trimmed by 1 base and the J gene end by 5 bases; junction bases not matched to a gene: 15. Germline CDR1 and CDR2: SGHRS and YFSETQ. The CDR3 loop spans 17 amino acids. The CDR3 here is CASSLYVRDSLRDEQYF. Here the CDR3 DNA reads TGCGCCAGCAGCTTGTACGTCCGGGACAGCTTACGGGACGAGCAGTACTTC.

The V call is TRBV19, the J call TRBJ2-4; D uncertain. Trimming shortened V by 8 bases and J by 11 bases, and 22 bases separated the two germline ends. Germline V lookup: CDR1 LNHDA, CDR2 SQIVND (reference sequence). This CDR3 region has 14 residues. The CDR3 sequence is CASSAQKGVVLQYF. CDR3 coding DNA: TGTGCCAGTTCAGCCCAAAAAGGAGTGGTGCTTCAGTACTTC.

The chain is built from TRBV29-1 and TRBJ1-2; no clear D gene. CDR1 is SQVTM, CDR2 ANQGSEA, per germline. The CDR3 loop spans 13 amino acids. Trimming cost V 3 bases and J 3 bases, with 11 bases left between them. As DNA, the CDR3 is TGCAGCGTTGACCGACGACGGGACTATGGCTACACCTTC. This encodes CSVDRRRDYGYTF.

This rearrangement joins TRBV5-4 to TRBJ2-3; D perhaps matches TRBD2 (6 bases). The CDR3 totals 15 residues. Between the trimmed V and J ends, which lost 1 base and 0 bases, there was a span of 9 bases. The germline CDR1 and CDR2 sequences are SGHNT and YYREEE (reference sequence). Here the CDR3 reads CASSLRGSSTDTQYF. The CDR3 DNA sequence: TGTGCCAGCAGCTTGCGGGGGTCTAGCACAGATACGCAGTATTTT.

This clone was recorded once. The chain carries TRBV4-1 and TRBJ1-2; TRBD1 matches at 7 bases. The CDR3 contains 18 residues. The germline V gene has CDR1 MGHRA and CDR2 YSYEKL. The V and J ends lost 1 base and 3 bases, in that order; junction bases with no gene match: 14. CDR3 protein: CASSQGGGTGASHYGYTF. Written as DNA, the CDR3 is TGCGCCAGCAGCCAAGGGGGTGGCACAGGGGCCTCCCACTATGGCTACACCTTC.

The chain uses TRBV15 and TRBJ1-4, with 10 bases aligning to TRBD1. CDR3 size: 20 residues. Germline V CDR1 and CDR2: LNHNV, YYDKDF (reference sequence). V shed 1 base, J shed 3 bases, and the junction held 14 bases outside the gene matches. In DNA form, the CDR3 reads TGTGCCACCAGCAGAGGGGAAGGGGACAGGGGTCAGTTGGCTAATGAAAAACTGTTTTTT. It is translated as CATSRGEGDRGQLANEKLFF. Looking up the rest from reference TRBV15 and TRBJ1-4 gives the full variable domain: DAMVIQNPRYQVTQFGKPVTLSCSQTLNHNVMYWYQQKSSQAPKLLFHYYDKDFNNEADTPDNFQSRRPNTSFCFLDIRSPGLGDTAMYLCATSRGEGDRGQLANEKLFFGSGTQLSVL.

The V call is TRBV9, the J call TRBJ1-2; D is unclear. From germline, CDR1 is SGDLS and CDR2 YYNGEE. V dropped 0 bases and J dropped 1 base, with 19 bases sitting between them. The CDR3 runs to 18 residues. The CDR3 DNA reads TGTGCCAGCAGCGTAGCCGATACCTACGAGTCCAGTAACTATGGCTACACCTTC. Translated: CASSVADTYESSNYGYTF.

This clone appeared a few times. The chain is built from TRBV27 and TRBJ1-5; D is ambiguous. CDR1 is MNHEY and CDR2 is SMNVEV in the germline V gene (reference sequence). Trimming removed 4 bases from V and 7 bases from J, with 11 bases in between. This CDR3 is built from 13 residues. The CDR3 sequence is CASSYPGTQPQHF. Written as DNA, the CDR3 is TGTGCCAGCAGTTATCCGGGTACCCAGCCCCAGCATTTT.

The CDR3 coding sequence is TGTGCCAGCAGCTTGGTCTTCGGGGGACAGCTGTTTTTT. This gives the protein CASSLVFGGQLFF. V usage is TRBV7-8 and J usage is TRBJ1-4, with 7 bases matching TRBD1. The CDR3 totals 13 residues. With 3 bases clipped from V and 14 bases from J, the junction kept 9 bases outside the gene matches. Germline V gene sequence: CDR1 SGHVS, CDR2 FQNEAQ.

DNA of the CDR3: TGTGCCAGCAGCGGAGGACAGGGCCCCTCCTACGAGCAGTACTTC. It encodes CASSGGQGPSYEQYF. This chain uses TRBV7-8 with TRBJ2-7; 8 nucleotides match TRBD1. The V gene's germline CDR1 is SGHVS and CDR2 FQNEAQ. The CDR3 runs 15 residues. V shed 5 bases and J 0 bases; nucleotides not matched to a gene: 6.

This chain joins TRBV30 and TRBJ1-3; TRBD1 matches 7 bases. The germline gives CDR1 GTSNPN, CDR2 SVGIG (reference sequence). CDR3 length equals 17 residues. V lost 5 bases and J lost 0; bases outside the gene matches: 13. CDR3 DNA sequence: TGTGCCTGGCCTGATGCGACAGGGATAACCTCTGGAAACACCATATATTTT. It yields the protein CAWPDATGITSGNTIYF. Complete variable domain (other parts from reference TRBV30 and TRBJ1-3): SQTIHQWPATLVQPVGSPLSLECTVEGTSNPNLYWYRQAAGRGLQLLFYSVGIGQISSEVPQNLSASRPQDRQFILSSKKLLLSDSGFYLCAWPDATGITSGNTIYFGEGSWLTVV.